These T cell receptor beta chains were read from a single sample in a study of cytotoxic CD8 clonotypes in ibrutinib-treated CLL. Method: immunoSEQ multiplex PCR; TCRdb's copy keeps in-frame clones and lacks some. The sample includes about 270,000 clones, more than 70% seen only once; the top ten take about 6%. This sample comprised PBMCs, obtained at disease progression, from a patient treated with ibrutinib. The origin of the receptors is a human donor with chronic lymphocytic leukemia. Both conserved end residues are part of each CDR3. A D gene is named only where the DNA matches it firmly. Only some rows state a clone size, as once, few, many or a class for expanded clones.

J gene: TRBJ2-3; D gene: .; clone size: .; V gene: TRBV6-1; CDR3 protein: CASSDIEPRFFPIDTQYF; CDR3 DNA: TGTGCCAGCAGTGACATCGAGCCCCGGTTTTTCCCGATAGATACGCAGTATTTT
J gene: TRBJ2-2; D gene: TRBD2; clone size: few; V gene: TRBV11-2; CDR3 protein: CASSRRTSGIGELFF; CDR3 DNA: TGTGCCAGCAGCCGGCGGACTAGCGGGATCGGGGAGCTGTTTTTT
J gene: TRBJ2-5; D gene: .; clone size: .; V gene: TRBV2; CDR3 protein: CASSETQGAETQYF; CDR3 DNA: TGTGCCAGCAGTGAAACACAAGGGGCCGAGACCCAGTACTTC
J gene: TRBJ2-1; D gene: .; clone size: .; V gene: TRBV5-1; CDR3 protein: CASSQAGTLIEQFF; CDR3 DNA: TGCGCCAGCAGCCAAGCCGGGACGCTAATTGAGCAGTTCTTC
J gene: TRBJ1-5; D gene: TRBD1; clone size: .; V gene: TRBV20-1; CDR3 protein: CSYRRGVQHF; CDR3 DNA: TGCAGTTACCGCAGGGGGGTCCAGCATTTT
J gene: TRBJ2-2; D gene: TRBD2; clone size: .; V gene: TRBV7-3; CDR3 protein: CASSPTGGADTGELFF; CDR3 DNA: TGTGCCAGCAGCCCCACCGGGGGGGCTGACACCGGGGAGCTGTTTTTT
J gene: TRBJ1-5; D gene: .; clone size: .; V gene: TRBV18; CDR3 protein: CASSPPGAGRDNQPQHF; CDR3 DNA: TGTGCCAGCTCACCACCGGGGGCGGGGCGGGACAATCAGCCCCAGCATTTT
J gene: TRBJ2-4; D gene: TRBD1; clone size: .; V gene: TRBV5-8; CDR3 protein: CASSRQGQAKNIQYF; CDR3 DNA: TGTGCCAGCAGTCGACAGGGGCAAGCCAAAAACATTCAGTACTTC
J gene: TRBJ1-2; D gene: .; clone size: .; V gene: TRBV6-1; CDR3 protein: CASSGRDGLYGYTF; CDR3 DNA: TGTGCCAGCAGTGGCCGGGACGGTCTCTATGGCTACACCTTC
J gene: TRBJ2-7; D gene: .; clone size: .; V gene: TRBV9; CDR3 protein: CASSPGPNPYEQYF; CDR3 DNA: TGTGCCAGCAGCCCTGGACCAAATCCCTACGAGCAGTACTTC
J gene: TRBJ2-7; D gene: TRBD2; clone size: once; V gene: TRBV5-1; CDR3 protein: CASSSRSGGASEQYF; CDR3 DNA: TGCGCCAGCAGCTCACGAAGCGGGGGAGCTTCCGAGCAGTACTTC